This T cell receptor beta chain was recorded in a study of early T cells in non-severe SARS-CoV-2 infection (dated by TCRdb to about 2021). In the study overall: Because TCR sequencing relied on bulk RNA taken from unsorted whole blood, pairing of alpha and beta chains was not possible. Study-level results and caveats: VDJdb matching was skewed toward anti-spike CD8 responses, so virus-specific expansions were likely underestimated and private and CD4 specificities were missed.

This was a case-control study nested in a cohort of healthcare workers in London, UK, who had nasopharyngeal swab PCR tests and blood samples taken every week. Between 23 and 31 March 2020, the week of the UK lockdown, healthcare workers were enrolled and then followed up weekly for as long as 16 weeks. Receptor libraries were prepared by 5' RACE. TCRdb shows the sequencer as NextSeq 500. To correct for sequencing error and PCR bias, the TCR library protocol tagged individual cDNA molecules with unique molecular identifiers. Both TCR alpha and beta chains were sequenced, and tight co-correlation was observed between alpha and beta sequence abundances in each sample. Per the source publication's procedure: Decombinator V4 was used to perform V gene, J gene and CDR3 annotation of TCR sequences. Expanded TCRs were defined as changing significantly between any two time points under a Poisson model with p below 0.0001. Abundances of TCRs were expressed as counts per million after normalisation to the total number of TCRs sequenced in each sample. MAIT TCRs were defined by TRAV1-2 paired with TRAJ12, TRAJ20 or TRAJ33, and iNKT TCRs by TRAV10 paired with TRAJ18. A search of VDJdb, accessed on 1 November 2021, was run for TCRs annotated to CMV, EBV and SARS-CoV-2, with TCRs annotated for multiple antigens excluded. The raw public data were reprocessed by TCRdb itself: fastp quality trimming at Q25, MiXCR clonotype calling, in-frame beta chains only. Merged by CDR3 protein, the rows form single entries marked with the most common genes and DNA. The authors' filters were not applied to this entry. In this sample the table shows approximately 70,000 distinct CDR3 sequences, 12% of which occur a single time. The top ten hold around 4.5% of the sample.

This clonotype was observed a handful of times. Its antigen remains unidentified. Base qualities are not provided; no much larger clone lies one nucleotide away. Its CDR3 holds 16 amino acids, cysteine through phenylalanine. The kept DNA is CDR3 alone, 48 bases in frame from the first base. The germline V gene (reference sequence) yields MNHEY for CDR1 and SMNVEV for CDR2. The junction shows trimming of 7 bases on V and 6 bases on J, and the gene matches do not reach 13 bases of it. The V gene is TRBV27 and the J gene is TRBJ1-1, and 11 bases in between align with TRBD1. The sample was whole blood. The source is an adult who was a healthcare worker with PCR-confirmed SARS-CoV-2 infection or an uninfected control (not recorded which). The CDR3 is CASTTMDRGRSAEAFF. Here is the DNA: TGTGCCAGCACCACAATGGACAGGGGGCGGTCCGCTGAAGCTTTCTTT.